Listed here is a single T cell receptor beta chain. The data were obtained in a study of blood T cell repertoires in COVID-19. Study context: There were acute and convalescent COVID-19 samples, and they came from the United States, Italy and Spain.

Per germline, CDR1 KGHSH and CDR2 LQKENI. V was shortened by 1 base and J by 0 bases, with 6 bases between the two germline ends. The CDR3 is 14 amino acids. Per the study methods: By means of reference gene primer amplification, nucleated cell counts were estimated. Method: immunoSEQ multiplex PCR; TCRdb's copy keeps in-frame clones and lacks some. For V, J and clone size, that table is used; D and trimming come from the DNA. The repertoire includes tens of thousands of clones, 86% of them detected once, and less than 9% sits in the top ten. Sequencing input: peripheral blood. The chain carries TRBV18 and TRBJ1-1; D gene unclear. The TCR originated in a man aged 60 to 69 with acute or convalescent COVID-19. The CDR3 loop is CASSPLRVNTEAFF. The CDR3 region has the DNA TGTGCCAGCTCACCACTTCGGGTGAACACTGAAGCTTTCTTT.